The clone carrying this TCR beta chain was recorded at least ten times. This record comes from a study of patients and donors after allogeneic stem cell transplantation. TCRdb re-analysed the RT-PCR reads in MiXCR, keeping a single row per CDR3 protein. Among some 880,000 distinct CDR3 sequences listed, roughly 18% were seen once. J lost 0 bases, V lost 6 bases, and 12 bases had no gene match. CDR1 and CDR2 (germline): SQVTM, ANQGSEA. The CDR3 contains 17 residues. The sequence came from a human donor who was either an allogeneic HSCT recipient or a stem cell or donor lymphocyte infusion donor (not recorded which). It is not recorded whose cells these are; they may come from a transplant donor. The chain joins TRBV29-1 to TRBJ2-2; TRBD2 agrees at 8 bases. Source material: blood, either unsorted or a sorted T cell fraction (not recorded which). This chain's CDR3 is CSVPTRVAGTNTGELFF. The CDR3 DNA follows: TGCAGCGTCCCTACCCGGGTAGCGGGAACGAACACCGGGGAGCTGTTTTTT.